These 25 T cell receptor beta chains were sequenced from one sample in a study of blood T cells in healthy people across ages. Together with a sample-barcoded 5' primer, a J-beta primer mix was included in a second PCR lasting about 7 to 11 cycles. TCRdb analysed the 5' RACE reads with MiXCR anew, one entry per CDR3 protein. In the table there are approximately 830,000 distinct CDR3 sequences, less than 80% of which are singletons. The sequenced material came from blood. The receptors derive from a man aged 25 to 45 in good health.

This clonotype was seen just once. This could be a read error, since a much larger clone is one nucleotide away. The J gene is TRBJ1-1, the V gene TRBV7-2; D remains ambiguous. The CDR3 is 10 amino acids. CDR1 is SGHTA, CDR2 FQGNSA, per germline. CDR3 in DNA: TGTGCCAGCAGCTTAACTGGAGCTTTCTTT. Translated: CASSLTGAFF.

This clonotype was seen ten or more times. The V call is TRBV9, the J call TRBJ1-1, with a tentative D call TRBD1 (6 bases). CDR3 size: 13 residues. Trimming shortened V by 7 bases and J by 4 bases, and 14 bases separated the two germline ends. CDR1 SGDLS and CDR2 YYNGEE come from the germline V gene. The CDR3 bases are TGTGCCAGCGCACAGGGCCCCAGCACTGAAGCTTTCTTT. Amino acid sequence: CASAQGPSTEAFF.

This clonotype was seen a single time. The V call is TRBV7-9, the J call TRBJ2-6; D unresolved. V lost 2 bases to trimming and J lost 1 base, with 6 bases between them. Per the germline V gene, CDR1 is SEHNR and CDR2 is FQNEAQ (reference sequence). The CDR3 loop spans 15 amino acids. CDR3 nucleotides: TGTGCCAGCAGCTTAATCCAATCTGGGGCCAACGTCCTGACTTTC. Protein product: CASSLIQSGANVLTF. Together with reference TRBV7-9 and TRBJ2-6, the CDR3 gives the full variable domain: DTGVSQNPRHKITKRGQNVTFRCDPISEHNRLYWYRQTLGQGPEFLTYFQNEAQLEKSRLLSDRFSAERPKGSFSTLEIQRTEQGDSAMYLCASSLIQSGANVLTFGAGSRLTVL.

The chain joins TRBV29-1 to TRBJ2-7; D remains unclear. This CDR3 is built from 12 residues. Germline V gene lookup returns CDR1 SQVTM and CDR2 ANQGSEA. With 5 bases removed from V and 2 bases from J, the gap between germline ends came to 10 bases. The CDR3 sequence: CSVLGQPYEQYF. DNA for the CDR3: TGCAGCGTTCTTGGGCAGCCCTACGAGCAGTACTTC.

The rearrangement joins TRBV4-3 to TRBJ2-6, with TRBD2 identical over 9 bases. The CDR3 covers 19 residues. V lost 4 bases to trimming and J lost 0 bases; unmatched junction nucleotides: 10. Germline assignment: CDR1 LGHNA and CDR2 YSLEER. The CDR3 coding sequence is TGCGCCAGCAGCCTGTTTGCTGGCGGGGGGGGCTCTGGGGCCAACGTCCTGACTTTC. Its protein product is CASSLFAGGGGSGANVLTF.

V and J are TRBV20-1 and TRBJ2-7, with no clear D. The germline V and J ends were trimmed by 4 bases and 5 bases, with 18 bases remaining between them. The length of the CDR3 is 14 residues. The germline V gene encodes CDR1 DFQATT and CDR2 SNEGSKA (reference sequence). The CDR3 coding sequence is TGCAGTGCTACGCGACCGGAGCGCCCGAACGAGCAGTACTTC. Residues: CSATRPERPNEQYF.

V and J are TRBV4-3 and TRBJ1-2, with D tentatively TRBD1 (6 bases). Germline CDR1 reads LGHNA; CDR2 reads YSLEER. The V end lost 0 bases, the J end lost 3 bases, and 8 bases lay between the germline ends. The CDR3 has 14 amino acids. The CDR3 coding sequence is TGCGCCAGCAGCCAAGACACAGGGTACTATGGCTACACCTTC. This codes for CASSQDTGYYGYTF.

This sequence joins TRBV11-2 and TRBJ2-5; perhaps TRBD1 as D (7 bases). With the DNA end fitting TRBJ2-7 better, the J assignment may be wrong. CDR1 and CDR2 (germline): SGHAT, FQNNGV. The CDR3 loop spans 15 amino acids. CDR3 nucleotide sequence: TGTGCCAGCAGCTTCAGGGGGGTCCAACCCTACGAGCAGTACTTC. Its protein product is CASSFRGVQPYEQYF.

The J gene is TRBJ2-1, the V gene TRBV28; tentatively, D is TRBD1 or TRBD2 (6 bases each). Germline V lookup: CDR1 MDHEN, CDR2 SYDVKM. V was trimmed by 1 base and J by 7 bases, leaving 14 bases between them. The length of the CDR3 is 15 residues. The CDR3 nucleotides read TGTGCCAGCAGTTTATCGGGGGACATATTAAATGAGCAGTTCTTC. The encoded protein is CASSLSGDILNEQFF.

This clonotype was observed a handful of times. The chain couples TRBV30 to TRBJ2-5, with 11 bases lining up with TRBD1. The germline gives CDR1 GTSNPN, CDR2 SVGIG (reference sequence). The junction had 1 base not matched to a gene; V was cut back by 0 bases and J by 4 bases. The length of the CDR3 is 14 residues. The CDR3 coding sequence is TGTGCCTGGAGTGTAGGACAGGGGGCAGAGACCCAGTACTTC. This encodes CAWSVGQGAETQYF. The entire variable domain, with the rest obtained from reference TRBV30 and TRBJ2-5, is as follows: SQTIHQWPATLVQPVGSPLSLECTVEGTSNPNLYWYRQAAGRGLQLLFYSVGIGQISSEVPQNLSASRPQDRQFILSSKKLLLSDSGFYLCAWSVGQGAETQYFGPGTRLLVL.

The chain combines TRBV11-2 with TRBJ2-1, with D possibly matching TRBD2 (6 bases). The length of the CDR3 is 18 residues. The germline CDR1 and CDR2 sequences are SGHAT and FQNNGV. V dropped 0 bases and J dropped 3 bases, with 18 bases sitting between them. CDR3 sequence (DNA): TGTGCCAGCAGCTTAGAAGCAGGAGAGCGGGTTATCTACAATGAGCAGTTCTTC. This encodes CASSLEAGERVIYNEQFF.

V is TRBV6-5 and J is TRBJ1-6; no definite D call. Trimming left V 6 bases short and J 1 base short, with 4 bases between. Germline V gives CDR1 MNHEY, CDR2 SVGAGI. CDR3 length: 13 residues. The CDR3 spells CASSISYNSPLHF. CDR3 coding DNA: TGTGCCAGCAGCATATCCTATAATTCACCCCTCCACTTT.

Here the CDR3 reads CASDGEANAYEQYF. CDR3 DNA: TGTGCCAGCGACGGGGAGGCCAATGCCTACGAGCAGTACTTC. V usage is TRBV2 and J usage is TRBJ2-7; TRBD2 might be the D (6 bases). Germline CDR1 is SNHLY and CDR2 is FYNNEI. The CDR3 runs 14 residues. V lost 8 bases and J lost 2, with 16 bases in between.

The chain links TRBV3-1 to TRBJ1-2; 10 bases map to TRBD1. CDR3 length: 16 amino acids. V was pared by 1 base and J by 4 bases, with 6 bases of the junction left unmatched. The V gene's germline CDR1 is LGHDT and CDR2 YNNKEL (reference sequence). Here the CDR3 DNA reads TGTGCCAGCAGCCAAGGGGGACAGGGGCCTTCCTATGGCTACACCTTC. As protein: CASSQGGQGPSYGYTF.

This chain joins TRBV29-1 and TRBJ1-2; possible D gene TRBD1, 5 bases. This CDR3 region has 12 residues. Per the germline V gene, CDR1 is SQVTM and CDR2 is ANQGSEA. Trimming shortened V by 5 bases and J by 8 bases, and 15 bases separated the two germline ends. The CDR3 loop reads CSVLDTLGGYTF. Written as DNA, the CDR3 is TGCAGCGTTTTGGACACTTTGGGAGGCTACACCTTC.

The CDR3 sequence is CSVEDRQGRPYEQYF. The CDR3 DNA reads TGCAGCGTTGAAGATCGACAAGGGCGGCCCTACGAGCAGTACTTC. The chain is built from TRBV29-1 and TRBJ2-7, with D unresolved. Between the trimmed V and J ends, which lost 0 bases and 2 bases, there was a span of 14 bases. The CDR3 length is 15 residues. Germline V gene lookup returns CDR1 SQVTM and CDR2 ANQGSEA.

CDR3 nucleotides: TGCGCCAGCAGCCAAGACTGGGAAGGTTTGGCTCCCCTCCACTTT. It specifies CASSQDWEGLAPLHF. The chain is built from TRBV4-3 and TRBJ1-6, with D unresolved. The V gene's germline CDR1 is LGHNA and CDR2 YSLEER. V lost 0 bases to trimming and J lost 13 bases, with 16 bases between them. There are 15 residues in the CDR3.

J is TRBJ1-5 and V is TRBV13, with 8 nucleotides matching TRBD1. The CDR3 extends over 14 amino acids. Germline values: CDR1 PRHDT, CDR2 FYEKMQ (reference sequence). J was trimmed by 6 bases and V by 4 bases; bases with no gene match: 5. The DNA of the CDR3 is TGTGCCAGCAGCTATGACAGGGGTAGTCAGCCCCAGCATTTT. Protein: CASSYDRGSQPQHF.

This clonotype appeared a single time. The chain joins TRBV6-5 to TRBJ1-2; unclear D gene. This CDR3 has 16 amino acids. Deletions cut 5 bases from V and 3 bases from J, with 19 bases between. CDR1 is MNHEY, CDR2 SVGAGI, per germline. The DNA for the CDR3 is TGTGCCAGCAGTAGATCCGGCGGGATCTTCGACTATGGCTACACCTTC. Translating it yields CASSRSGGIFDYGYTF.

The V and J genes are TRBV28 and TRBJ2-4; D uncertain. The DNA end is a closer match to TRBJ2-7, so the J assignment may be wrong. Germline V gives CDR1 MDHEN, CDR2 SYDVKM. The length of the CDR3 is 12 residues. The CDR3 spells CASSFSIYEQYF. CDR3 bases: TGTGCCAGCAGTTTTTCCATCTACGAGCAGTACTTC.

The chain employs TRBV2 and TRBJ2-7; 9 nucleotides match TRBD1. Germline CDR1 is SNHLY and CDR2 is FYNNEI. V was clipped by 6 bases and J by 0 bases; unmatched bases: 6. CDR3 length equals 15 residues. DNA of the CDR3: TGTGCCAGCAGAGCCGGGACAGGGAGCTCCTACGAGCAGTACTTC. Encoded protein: CASRAGTGSSYEQYF.

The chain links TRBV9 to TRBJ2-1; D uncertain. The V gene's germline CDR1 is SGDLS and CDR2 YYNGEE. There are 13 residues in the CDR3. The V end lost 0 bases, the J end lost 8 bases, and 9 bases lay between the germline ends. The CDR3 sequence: CASSVGAGDEQFF. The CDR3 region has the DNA TGTGCCAGCAGCGTAGGCGCCGGCGATGAGCAGTTCTTC.

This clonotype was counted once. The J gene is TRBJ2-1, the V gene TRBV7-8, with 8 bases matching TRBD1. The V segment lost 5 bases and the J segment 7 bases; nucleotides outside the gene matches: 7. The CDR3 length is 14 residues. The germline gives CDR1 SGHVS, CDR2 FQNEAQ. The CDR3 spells CASSPLDRENEQFF. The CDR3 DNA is TGTGCCAGCAGCCCCTTGGACAGGGAGAATGAGCAGTTCTTC.

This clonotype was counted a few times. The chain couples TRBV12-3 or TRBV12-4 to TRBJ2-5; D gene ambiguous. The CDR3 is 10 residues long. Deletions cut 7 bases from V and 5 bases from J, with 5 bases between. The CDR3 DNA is TGTGCCAGCAAGAGGGAGACCCAGTACTTC. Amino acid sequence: CASKRETQYF.

The DNA of the CDR3 is TGTGCCAGCAGGTTGACTAGCGGGGGGGCCAGGAATGAGCAGTTCTTC. Translated, it gives CASRLTSGGARNEQFF. The chain couples TRBV12-3 or TRBV12-4 to TRBJ2-1, with 14 bases aligning to TRBD2. CDR3 length: 16 residues. The V segment lost 6 bases and the J segment 7 bases; nucleotides outside the gene matches: 8.